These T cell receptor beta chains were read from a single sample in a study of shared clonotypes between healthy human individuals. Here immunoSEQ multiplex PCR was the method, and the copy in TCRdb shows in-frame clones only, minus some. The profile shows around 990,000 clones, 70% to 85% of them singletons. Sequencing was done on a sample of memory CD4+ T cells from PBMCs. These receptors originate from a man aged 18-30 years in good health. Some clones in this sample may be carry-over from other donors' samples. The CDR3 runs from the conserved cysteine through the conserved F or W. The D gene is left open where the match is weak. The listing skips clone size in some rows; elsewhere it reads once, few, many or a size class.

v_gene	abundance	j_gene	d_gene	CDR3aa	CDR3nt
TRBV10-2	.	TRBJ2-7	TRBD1	CASSADRGDTYEQYF	TGCGCCAGCAGTGCGGACAGGGGGGATACCTACGAGCAGTACTTC
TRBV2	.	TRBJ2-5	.	CASSRAPQGTQYF	TGTGCCAGCAGCCGGGCACCACAAGGGACCCAGTACTTC
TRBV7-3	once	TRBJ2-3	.	CAASRSRRDTQYF	TGTGCCGCCAGCAGGTCCCGTCGAGATACGCAGTATTTT
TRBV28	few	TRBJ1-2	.	CASGSINYGYTF	TGTGCCAGCGGATCGATTAACTATGGCTACACCTTC
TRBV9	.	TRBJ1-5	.	CASSETSNSNQPQHF	TGTGCCAGCAGCGAGACATCGAATAGCAATCAGCCCCAGCATTTT
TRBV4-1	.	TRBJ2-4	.	CASSQDRAGKNIQYF	TGCGCCAGCAGCCAAGATAGGGCCGGCAAAAACATTCAGTACTTC
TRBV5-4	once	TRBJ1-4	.	CASSRGGQEEKLFF	TGTGCCAGCAGCAGGGGGGGGCAGGAGGAAAAACTGTTTTTT
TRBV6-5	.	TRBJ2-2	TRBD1	CASRRNRGQTGELFF	TGTGCCAGCAGAAGAAACAGGGGGCAAACCGGGGAGCTGTTTTTT
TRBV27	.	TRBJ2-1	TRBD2	CASSPGLAGRVGDEQFF	TGTGCCAGCAGTCCTGGACTAGCGGGAAGAGTAGGGGATGAGCAGTTCTTC
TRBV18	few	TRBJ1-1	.	CASSGDRQNTEAFF	TGTGCCAGCTCCGGGGACCGACAGAACACTGAAGCTTTCTTT
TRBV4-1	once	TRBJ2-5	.	CASSQGSGGREIQYF	TGCGCCAGCAGCCAAGGTTCCGGGGGGCGGGAGATCCAGTACTTC
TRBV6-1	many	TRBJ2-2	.	CASSGARHGELFF	TGTGCCAGCAGTGGGGCTCGGCACGGGGAGCTGTTTTTT
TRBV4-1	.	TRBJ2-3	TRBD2	CASSLLAVTDTQYF	TGCGCCAGCAGCCTACTAGCGGTCACAGATACGCAGTATTTT
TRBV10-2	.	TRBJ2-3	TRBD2	CASSGLRTSGSPDTQYF	TGCGCCAGCAGTGGATTAAGGACTAGCGGGAGCCCAGATACGCAGTATTTT
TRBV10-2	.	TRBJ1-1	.	CASSERQREAFF	TGCGCCAGCAGTGAGCGACAGCGTGAAGCTTTCTTT
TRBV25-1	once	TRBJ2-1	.	CASSPNRDAYNEQFF	TGTGCCAGCAGTCCAAACCGGGACGCCTACAATGAGCAGTTCTTC
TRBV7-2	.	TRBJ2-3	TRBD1	CASSYRGADTQYF	TGTGCCAGCAGCTACAGGGGGGCGGATACGCAGTATTTT
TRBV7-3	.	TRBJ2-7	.	CASSFDLDPQRGTYEQYF	TGTGCCAGCAGCTTCGATCTCGACCCCCAGCGCGGTACCTACGAGCAGTACTTC
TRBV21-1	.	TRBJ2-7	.	CASSRGTGFACEQYF	TGTGCCAGCAGCCGTGGGACAGGGTTTGCATGCGAGCAGTACTTC
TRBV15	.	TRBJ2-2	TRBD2	CATSRKGTSGSWDTGELFF	TGTGCCACCAGCAGAAAAGGGACTAGCGGGAGTTGGGACACCGGGGAGCTGTTTTTT
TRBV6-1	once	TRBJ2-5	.	CASSTTPGVWETQYF	TGTGCCAGCAGTACCACGCCGGGGGTTTGGGAGACCCAGTACTTC
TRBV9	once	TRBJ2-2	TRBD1	CASSAKDRDPSGELFF	TGTGCCAGCAGCGCCAAAGACAGGGATCCGTCCGGGGAGCTGTTTTTT
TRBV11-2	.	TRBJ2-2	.	CASSPASENTGELFF	TGTGCCAGCTCGCCAGCCTCCGAGAACACCGGGGAGCTGTTTTTT
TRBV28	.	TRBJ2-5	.	CASSLVGVGETQYF	TGTGCCAGCAGTTTAGTAGGGGTGGGGGAGACCCAGTACTTC
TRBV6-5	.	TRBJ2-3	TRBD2	CASSPTSGRADTQYF	TGTGCCAGCAGCCCGACTAGCGGGAGGGCGGATACGCAGTATTTT
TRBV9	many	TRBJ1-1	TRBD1	CASSSRQGVHTEAFF	TGTGCCAGCAGCTCCCGACAGGGCGTGCACACTGAAGCTTTCTTT
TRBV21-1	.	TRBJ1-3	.	CASSTDKPGNTIYF	TGTGCCAGCAGCACCGACAAGCCTGGAAACACCATATATTTT
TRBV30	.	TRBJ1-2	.	CAWSVLSGGRLYGYTF	TGTGCCTGGAGTGTACTATCGGGGGGCCGACTCTATGGCTACACCTTC
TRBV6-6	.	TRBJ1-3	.	CASSSGVLSGNTIYF	TGTGCCAGCAGTTCCGGGGTCCTCTCTGGAAACACCATATATTTT
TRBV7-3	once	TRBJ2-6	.	CASSPPSFGSGANVLTF	TGTGCCAGCAGCCCCCCCTCATTCGGCTCTGGGGCCAACGTCCTGACTTTC
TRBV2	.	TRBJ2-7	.	CASRSMGPSYEQYF	TGTGCCAGCAGGTCCATGGGGCCCTCCTACGAGCAGTACTTC
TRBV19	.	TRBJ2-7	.	CASSIGRAYEQYF	TGTGCCAGTTCTATCGGGCGTGCCTACGAGCAGTACTTC
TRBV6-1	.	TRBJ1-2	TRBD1	CASSTGAGYGYTF	TGTGCCAGCAGTACAGGGGCCGGCTATGGCTACACCTTC
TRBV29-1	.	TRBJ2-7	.	CSVEGENLRKQYF	TGCAGCGTTGAGGGGGAGAACTTACGAAAGCAGTACTTC
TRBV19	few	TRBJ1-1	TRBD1	CASSILGQGTEAFF	TGTGCCAGTAGTATACTCGGACAGGGAACTGAAGCTTTCTTT
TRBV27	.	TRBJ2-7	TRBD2	CASRATSGSSYEQYF	TGTGCCAGCAGGGCCACTAGCGGTAGCTCCTACGAGCAGTACTTC
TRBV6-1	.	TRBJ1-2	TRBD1	CASTPTGKGGYTF	TGTGCCAGCACCCCGACAGGGAAGGGCGGCTACACCTTC
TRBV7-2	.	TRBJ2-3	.	CASSLQFADTQYF	TGTGCCAGCAGCTTACAATTCGCAGATACGCAGTATTTT
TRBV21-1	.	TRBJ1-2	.	CATRDYRGYTF	TGTGCCACCCGGGATTATCGTGGCTACACCTTC
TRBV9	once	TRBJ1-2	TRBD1	CASRANPGQGNYGYTF	TGTGCCAGCAGAGCAAATCCGGGACAGGGGAACTATGGCTACACCTTC
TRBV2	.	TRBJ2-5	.	CASRLTSETQYF	TGTGCCAGCAGGCTCACTTCAGAGACCCAGTACTTC
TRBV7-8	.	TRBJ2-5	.	CASNLGSGRGETQYF	TGTGCCAGCAACCTGGGATCGGGACGGGGAGAGACCCAGTACTTC
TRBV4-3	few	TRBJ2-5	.	CASSQIRGWGETQYF	TGCGCCAGCAGCCAGATCAGGGGATGGGGGGAGACCCAGTACTTC
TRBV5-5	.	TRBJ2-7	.	CASSLGPGSYEQYF	TGTGCCAGCAGCTTGGGGCCGGGATCCTACGAGCAGTACTTC
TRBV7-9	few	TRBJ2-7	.	CASSLGERDEQYF	TGTGCCAGCAGCTTGGGGGAGCGGGACGAGCAGTACTTC
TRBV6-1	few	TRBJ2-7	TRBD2	CASSEQPSGPTYEQYF	TGTGCCAGCAGTGAGCAACCTAGCGGGCCGACCTACGAGCAGTACTTC
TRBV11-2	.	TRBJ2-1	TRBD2	CASSSGTTAYNEQFF	TGTGCCAGCAGCTCGGGGACTACCGCCTACAATGAGCAGTTCTTC